This TCR beta chain appears in the sequencing data of a study of cytomegalovirus exposure and HLA in healthy donors. Sampled while nominally healthy, donors likely had unrecorded immune exposures. The germline gives CDR1 SGHNT, CDR2 YENEEA. There are 15 residues in the CDR3. After removal of 5 bases from V and 3 bases from J, the junction contained 5 bases not matched to a gene. Worth noting for this clone: Its specificity is unknown.

Use of 60 Vbeta and 13 Jbeta primers characterized the PCR. Profiling relied on immunoSEQ multiplex PCR, and the TCRdb table lists in-frame clones only, not all of them. Of about 190,000 clones detected, around 82% appear once; the ten largest clones hold roughly 1.7%. Findings of the study overall: Common viral pathogens (according to a later analysis) appeared linked to several of the most significant clusters.

This TCR came from a man aged 35-49 years in good health and CMV-seropositive. The source material was PBMCs. The chain couples TRBV11-3 to TRBJ2-1; 9 bases are a match to TRBD1. The CDR3 nucleotides read TGTGCCAGCAGCCTAACAGGGGGCCTCTACAATGAGCAGTTCTTC. Its translation is CASSLTGGLYNEQFF.